This TCR beta chain derives from a study of siplizumab effects on memory and regulatory T cells (dated by TCRdb to 2018 to 2020). With regard to the full study: The study looked at the effect of siplizumab, an anti-CD2 antibody, on alloreactive T-cell subsets in allogeneic mixed lymphocyte reactions made from human PBMCs. Study-level results and caveats: Siplizumab significantly lowered the cumulative frequency of alloreactive sequences that could be traced to unstimulated CD4+ memory T cells. Because sequences at frequencies below about 10^-5 were poorly captured, only a minor fraction of alloreactive clones could be mapped back to unstimulated subsets. For roughly 80-96% of proliferating CD4+ or CD8+ clones, no naive or memory phenotype could be assigned. Compared with memory T cells, unstimulated naive T cells appeared more diverse, and naive cells seemed to make a substantial contribution to the alloresponse. Among mappable alloreactive CD4+ clones, the Treg-derived fraction averaged approximately 69% with siplizumab versus roughly 25% in control reactions. No functional confirmation was obtained for the suppressive function of proliferating Tregs from siplizumab cultures.

TCRbeta CDR3 sequencing was performed on sorted unstimulated T cells and on proliferating T cells recovered from mixed lymphocyte reactions. Fresh whole blood from roughly 10 HLA-typed healthy donors was used to isolate PBMCs. To map where alloreactive clones came from, CD4+ regulatory T cells in the unstimulated state were FACS-sorted. Points on this clone: Its antigen is unknown. No base quality information exists; no much larger clone differs at one position.

To prepare the library, the immunoSEQ multiplex PCR assay was applied. Roughly 100,000 TCR templates per sample were assayed by the deep sequencing platform. Genomic DNA extracted from sorted T cells was the material used for TCRbeta CDR3 sequencing. The authors' analysis ran thus. The R programming language was used for the clonal analysis of the TCRbeta CDR3 data. Alloreactive CD4+ and CD8+ clones were identified by comparing unstimulated samples to CFSE-low samples taken after the reaction. Alloreactive CD4+ clones were assigned to regulatory or non-regulatory origin by matching sequences to sorted unstimulated Treg and non-Treg repertoires. This is the immuneACCESS table as TCRdb keeps it, with only in-frame sequences that have V and J called. A part of the clones is gone; compared with another copy, unresolved V genes explain less than half, and the rest is unexplained. From that table come the V and J calls and clone size; the DNA was used to work out D and trimming. In all, the sample holds fewer than 70,000 clones, and over 75% of those were seen once. The biggest ten clones account for 1.7% of the sample.

The CDR3 holds 14 amino acids from the cysteine to the phenylalanine. Of the read, only the CDR3 DNA is kept; its 42 bases are in frame from base 1. CDR1 ENHRY and CDR2 SYGVKD were looked up in the germline V gene. At the junction V is shortened by 6 bases and J by 1 base; bases outside the gene matches: 5. This chain joins TRBV10-3 to TRBJ1-1, with TRBD1 matching 7 junction bases. Sequencing used Tregs sorted from blood. The TCR comes from a human donor in good health. The DNA is TGTGCCATCAGAATTACAGGGGAGAACACTGAAGCTTTCTTT. Its amino acids are CAIRITGENTEAFF.